Described below is a single T cell receptor beta chain sequence and its context. The data originate from a study of control samples from healthy donors and cancer patients. Germline CDR1 LNHNV, CDR2 YYDKDF (reference sequence). The CDR3 extends over 12 amino acids. V was pared by 5 bases and J by 8 bases, with 10 bases between. Assay: immunoSEQ multiplex PCR; the TCRdb copy retains only in-frame clones and omits some. This repertoire shows over 150,000 clones, roughly 95% found once; its top ten account for approximately 0.97%. This chain links TRBV15 with TRBJ2-1, with D maybe TRBD2 (6 bases). Material: blood. This sequence originates from a woman aged 25 to 39 in good health. The CDR3 nucleotides are TGTGCCACCAGCGGCGGGGAGCATGAGCAGTTCTTC. Translation: CATSGGEHEQFF.